The clone carrying this T cell receptor beta chain was recorded at least ten times. Its antigen is undetermined. The entry originates in a study of human T cells and chemical hapten exposure. Study-wide points: Compared to controls, expanded TCRs made significantly more large clusters of similar CDR3s.

Per the original data handling: Across samples, TCR counts had a median of roughly 91,000 and ranged from roughly 23,224 to 690,600. Using its own MiXCR run on the RACE reads, TCRdb lists one record per CDR3 protein. TCRdb, rather than the study authors, made the V and J calls. The repertoire holds 300,000 to 350,000 distinct CDR3 sequences, with roughly 6.9% as singletons. Time point denoted: patch test 1, 2 weeks after DPC sensitization. Treatment noted: therapeutic diphenylcyclopropenone sensitization with weekly scalp DPC. Germline V gives CDR1 MGHRA, CDR2 YSYEKL. V lost 1 base to trimming and J lost 0 bases, with 7 bases between them. The CDR3 sequence is 15 residues long.

Sequencing used whole blood, obtained in connection with sensitization to the hapten diphenylcyclopropenone (DPC). The J gene is TRBJ1-3, the V gene TRBV4-1, with a tentative D call TRBD1 (5 bases). The TCR sequence derives from a woman between 18 and 29 years old with alopecia areata. Some clones in this sample may be carry-over from other donors' samples. The CDR3 protein is CASSQVGGSGNTIYF. The CDR3 coding sequence is TGCGCCAGCAGCCAAGTTGGGGGCTCTGGAAACACCATATATTTT.